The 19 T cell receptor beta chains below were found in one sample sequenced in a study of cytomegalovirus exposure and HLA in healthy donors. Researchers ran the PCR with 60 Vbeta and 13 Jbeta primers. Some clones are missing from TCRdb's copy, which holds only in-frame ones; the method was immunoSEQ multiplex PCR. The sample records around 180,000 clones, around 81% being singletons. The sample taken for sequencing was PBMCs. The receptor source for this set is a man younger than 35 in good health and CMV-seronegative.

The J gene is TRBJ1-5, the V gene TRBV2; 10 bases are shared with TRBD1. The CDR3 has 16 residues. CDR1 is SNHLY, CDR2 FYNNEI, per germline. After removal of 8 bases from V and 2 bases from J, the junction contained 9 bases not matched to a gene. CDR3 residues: CASFRDRGLGNQPQHF. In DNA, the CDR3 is TGTGCCAGCTTCCGCGACAGGGGGCTGGGCAATCAGCCCCAGCATTTT.

The CDR3 sequence: CASSEWGGSYNEQFF. As DNA, the CDR3 is TGTGCCAGCAGTGAATGGGGGGGCTCCTACAATGAGCAGTTCTTC. V gene TRBV6-1 combines with J gene TRBJ2-1; 7 positions agree with TRBD2. Trimming took 2 bases from V and 0 from J; bases not matched to a gene: 1. The germline V gene has CDR1 MNHNS and CDR2 SASEGT. CDR3 length equals 15 residues.

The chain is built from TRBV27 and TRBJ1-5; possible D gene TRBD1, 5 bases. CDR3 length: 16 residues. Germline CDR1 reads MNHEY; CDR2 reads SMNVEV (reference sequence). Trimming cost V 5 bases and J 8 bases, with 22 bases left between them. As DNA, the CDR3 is TGTGCCAGCAGTCTGAGCGGGGGGTCCACTATCAAGCCCCAGCATTTT. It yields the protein CASSLSGGSTIKPQHF.

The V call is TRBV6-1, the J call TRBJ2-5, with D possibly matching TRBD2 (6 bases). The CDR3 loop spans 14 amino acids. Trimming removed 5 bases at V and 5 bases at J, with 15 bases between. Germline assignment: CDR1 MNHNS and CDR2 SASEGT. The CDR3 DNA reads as TGTGCCAGCAGTAGCCAGGGTGGAGGGGAGACCCAGTACTTC. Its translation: CASSSQGGGETQYF.

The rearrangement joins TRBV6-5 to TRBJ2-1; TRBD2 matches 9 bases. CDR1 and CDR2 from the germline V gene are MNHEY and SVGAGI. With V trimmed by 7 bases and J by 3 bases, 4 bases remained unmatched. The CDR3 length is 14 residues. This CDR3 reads CASNIAGDYNEQFF. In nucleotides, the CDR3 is TGTGCCAGCAACATAGCGGGGGACTACAATGAGCAGTTCTTC.

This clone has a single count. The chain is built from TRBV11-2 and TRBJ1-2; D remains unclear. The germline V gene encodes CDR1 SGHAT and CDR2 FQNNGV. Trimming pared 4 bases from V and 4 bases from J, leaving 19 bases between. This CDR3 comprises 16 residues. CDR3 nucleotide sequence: TGTGCCAGCAGCTCTGGCGCGAGGGCAGGATTCTATGGCTACACCTTC. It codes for CASSSGARAGFYGYTF.

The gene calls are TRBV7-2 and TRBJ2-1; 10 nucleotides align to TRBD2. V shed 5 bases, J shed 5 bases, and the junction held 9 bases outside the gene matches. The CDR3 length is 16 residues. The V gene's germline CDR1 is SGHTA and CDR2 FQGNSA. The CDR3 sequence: CASSTVGTSVNNEQFF. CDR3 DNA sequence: TGTGCCAGCAGCACCGTAGGGACTAGCGTTAACAATGAGCAGTTCTTC.

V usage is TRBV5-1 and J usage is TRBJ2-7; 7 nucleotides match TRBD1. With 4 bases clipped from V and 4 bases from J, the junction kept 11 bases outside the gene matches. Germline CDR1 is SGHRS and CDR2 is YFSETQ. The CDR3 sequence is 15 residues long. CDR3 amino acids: CASSHLTGDGYEQYF. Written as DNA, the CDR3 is TGCGCCAGCAGCCACCTCACAGGGGACGGGTACGAGCAGTACTTC.

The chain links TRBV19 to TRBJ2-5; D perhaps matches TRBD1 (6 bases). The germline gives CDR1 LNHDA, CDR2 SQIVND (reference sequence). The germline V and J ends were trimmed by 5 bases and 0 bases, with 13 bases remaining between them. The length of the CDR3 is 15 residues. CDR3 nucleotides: TGTGCCAGTAGTGTCATGACAGGCCACCAAGAGACCCAGTACTTC. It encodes CASSVMTGHQETQYF.

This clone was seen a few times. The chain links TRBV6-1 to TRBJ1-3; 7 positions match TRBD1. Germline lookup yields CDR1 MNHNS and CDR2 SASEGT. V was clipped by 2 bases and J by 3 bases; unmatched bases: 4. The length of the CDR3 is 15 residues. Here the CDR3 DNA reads TGTGCCAGCAGTGAATCGACAGGGCGTGGAAACACCATATATTTT. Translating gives CASSESTGRGNTIYF.

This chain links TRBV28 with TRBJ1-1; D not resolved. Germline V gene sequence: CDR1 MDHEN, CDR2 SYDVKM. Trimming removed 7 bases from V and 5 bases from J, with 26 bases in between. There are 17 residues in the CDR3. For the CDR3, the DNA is TGTGCCAGCACCTTCCTAAAAGGAGGCAACAGTAAGACTGAAGCTTTCTTT. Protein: CASTFLKGGNSKTEAFF.

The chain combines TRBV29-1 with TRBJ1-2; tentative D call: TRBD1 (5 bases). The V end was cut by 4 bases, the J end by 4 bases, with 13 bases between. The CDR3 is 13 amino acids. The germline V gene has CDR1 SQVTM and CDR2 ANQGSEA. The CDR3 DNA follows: TGCAGCGTTGGGGAGGCAGGGATCTATGGCTACACCTTC. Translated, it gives CSVGEAGIYGYTF.

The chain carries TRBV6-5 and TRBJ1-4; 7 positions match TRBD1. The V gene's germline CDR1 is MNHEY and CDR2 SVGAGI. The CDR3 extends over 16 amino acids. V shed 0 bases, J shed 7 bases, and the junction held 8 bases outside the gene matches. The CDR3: CASSYSDRSSFEKLFF. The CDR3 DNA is TGTGCCAGCAGTTACTCGGACAGGTCTTCCTTTGAAAAACTGTTTTTT.

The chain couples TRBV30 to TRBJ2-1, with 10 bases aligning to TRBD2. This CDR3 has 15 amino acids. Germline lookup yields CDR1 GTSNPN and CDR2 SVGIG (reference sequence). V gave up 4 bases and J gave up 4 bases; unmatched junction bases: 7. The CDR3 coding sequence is TGTGCCTGGACCAAAGGGACTAGCGCGTACAATGAGCAGTTCTTC. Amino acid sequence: CAWTKGTSAYNEQFF.

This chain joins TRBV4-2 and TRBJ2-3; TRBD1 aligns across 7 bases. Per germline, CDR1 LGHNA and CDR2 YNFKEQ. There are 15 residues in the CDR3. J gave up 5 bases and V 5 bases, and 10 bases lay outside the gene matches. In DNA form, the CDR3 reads TGTGCCAGCAGCGTGGGACAGCCCAGCGGAGATACGCAGTATTTT. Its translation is CASSVGQPSGDTQYF.

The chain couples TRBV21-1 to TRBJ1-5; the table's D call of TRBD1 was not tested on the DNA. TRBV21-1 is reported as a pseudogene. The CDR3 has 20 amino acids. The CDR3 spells CASSKGGEDRDEYSNQPQHF. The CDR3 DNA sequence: TGTGCCAGCAGCAAAGGGGGGGAGGACAGGGACGAATATAGCAATCAGCCCCAGCATTTT.

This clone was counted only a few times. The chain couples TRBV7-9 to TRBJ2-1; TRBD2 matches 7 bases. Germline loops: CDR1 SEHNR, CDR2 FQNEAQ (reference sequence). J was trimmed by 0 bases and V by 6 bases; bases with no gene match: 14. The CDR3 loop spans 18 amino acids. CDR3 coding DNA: TGTGCCAGCAGTTTCCCCCGCGCGGGAGACCCCTCCTACAATGAGCAGTTCTTC. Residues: CASSFPRAGDPSYNEQFF.

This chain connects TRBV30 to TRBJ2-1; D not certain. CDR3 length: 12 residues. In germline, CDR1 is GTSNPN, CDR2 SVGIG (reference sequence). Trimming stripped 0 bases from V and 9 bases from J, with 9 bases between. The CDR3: CAWSVPYSEQFF. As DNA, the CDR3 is TGTGCCTGGAGTGTACCTTATAGTGAGCAGTTCTTC.

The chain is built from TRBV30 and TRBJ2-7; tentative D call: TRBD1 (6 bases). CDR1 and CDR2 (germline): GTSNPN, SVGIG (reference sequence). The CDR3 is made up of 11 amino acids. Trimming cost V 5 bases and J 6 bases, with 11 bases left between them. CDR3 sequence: CAWGTGREQYF. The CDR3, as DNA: TGTGCCTGGGGTACAGGGCGCGAGCAGTACTTC.